This T cell receptor beta chain was retrieved from a study of T cell repertoires in cytomegalovirus infection. Study-wide background: Based on public TCR beta signatures, there were indications of CMV infection and of a matching HLA type. Study observations and caveats: Ex vivo, HLA-C-restricted CMV-specific TCR beta clonotypes prevailed over the rest of the response. Individuals carrying CMV plus the relevant HLA were identified by cumulative frequency of public TCR beta families.

TCRdb ran MiXCR on the reads and lists one entry per CDR3 protein. The table lists tens of thousands of distinct CDR3 sequences, roughly 28% of them singletons. As regards this clonotype: Its antigen is not known.

CDR3 length equals 15 residues. From germline, CDR1 is SGHAT and CDR2 FQNNGV. V was clipped by 5 bases and J by 6 bases; unmatched bases: 11. The sequences come from CD8+ T cells from cultured PBMCs, collected from culture after CMV antigen stimulation. The chain has TRBV11-2 and TRBJ2-7, with 9 bases identical to TRBD2. This TCR derives from a human donor in good health (CMV status not recorded). Some clones in this sample may be carry-over from other donors' samples. This CDR3 is CASSPPGTSFIEQYF. The CDR3 DNA reads as TGTGCCAGCAGCCCCCCCGGGACTAGCTTTATCGAGCAGTACTTC.